One T cell receptor beta chain is described in this entry. The entry originates in a study of blood T cell repertoires in COVID-19. At the level of the study: Researchers got acute and convalescent COVID-19 samples from the United States, Italy and Spain. In each case, the material was cDNA or gDNA derived from T cells, B-cell-depleted T cells, or PBMCs.

Between the trimmed V and J ends, which lost 6 bases and 2 bases, there was a span of 11 bases. Per germline, CDR1 SNHLY and CDR2 FYNNEI. This CDR3 comprises 13 residues. Authors' processing steps: Amplification of reference gene primers was used by the study to estimate nucleated cell counts. Assay used: immunoSEQ multiplex PCR; TCRdb lists only in-frame clones, some missing. V, J and clone size are those of that table, while D and trimming were read from the DNA. The data contain approximately 140,000 clones, roughly 84% of them singletons. The sequence derives from a human donor in a cohort sampled during active COVID-19. The sequencing input was peripheral blood. The J gene is TRBJ2-7, the V gene TRBV2; weak D call: TRBD2 (6 bases). The CDR3 sequence: CASRNSGTYEQYF. The CDR3 bases are TGTGCCAGCAGGAATAGCGGAACCTACGAGCAGTACTTC.